This TCR beta chain was captured in a study of CD8+CD57+ T cells in acquired aplastic anemia. Study details: DNA per sorted CD4+ or CD8+ sample ranged about 0.19 to 30 ug, averaging approximately 3.3 ug. Study-wide findings and caveats: Overlapping CD8+ CDR3 repertoires of patients and controls contained nearly 30 shared sequences. Controls did not differ significantly from patients in CD8+ Simpson's diversity.

Comment on this clonotype: Its antigen is still unknown.

Using genomic DNA as the template, TCR beta VDJ and CDR3 profiling was carried out. TCRdb fed the reads into MiXCR, producing one record per CDR3 protein. The sample includes some 92,000 distinct CDR3 sequences, around 62% seen only once; the top ten take over 55%. V trimming: 1 base; J trimming: 1 base; junction bases outside the gene matches: 5. There are 15 residues in the CDR3. The V gene's germline CDR1 is DFQATT and CDR2 SNEGSKA (reference sequence). Before being chosen for sequencing, patients had shown CD8+CD57+ cell expansion by flow cytometry. Patients had received no therapy at the time of blood sampling.

The sample consisted of sorted CD4+, CD8+, or CD8+CD57+ T cells (not recorded which) from PBMCs. This TCR was recovered from a human donor with aplastic anemia. The V call is TRBV20-1, the J call TRBJ2-7; 9 nucleotides line up with TRBD2. For the CDR3, the DNA is TGCAGTGCTAGAGTGCCTAGCGGGGCATCCTACGAGCAGTACTTC. It specifies CSARVPSGASYEQYF.